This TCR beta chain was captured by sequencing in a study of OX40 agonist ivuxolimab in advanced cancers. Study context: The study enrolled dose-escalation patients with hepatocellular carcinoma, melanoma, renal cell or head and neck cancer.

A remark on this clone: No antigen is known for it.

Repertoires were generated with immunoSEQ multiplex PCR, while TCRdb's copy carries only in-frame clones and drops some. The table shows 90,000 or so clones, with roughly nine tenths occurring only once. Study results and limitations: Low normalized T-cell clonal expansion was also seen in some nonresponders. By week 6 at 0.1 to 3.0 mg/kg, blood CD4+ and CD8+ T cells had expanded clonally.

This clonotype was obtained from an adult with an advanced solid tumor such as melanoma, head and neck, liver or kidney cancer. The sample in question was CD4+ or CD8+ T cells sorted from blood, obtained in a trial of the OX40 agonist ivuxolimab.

This CDR3 reads CACRLARDGDTQYF. The CDR3 DNA reads as TGTGCCTGCCGTCTAGCACGAGACGGGGATACGCAGTATTTT. V gene TRBV2 combines with J gene TRBJ2-3; D possibly corresponds to TRBD2 (5 bases). CDR3 length equals 14 residues. V lost 11 bases and J 6 bases, leaving 21 bases between the germline ends. Germline CDR1 is SNHLY and CDR2 is FYNNEI.